This TCR beta chain was identified during a study of control samples from healthy donors and cancer patients (dated by TCRdb to the early 2020s). The germline V gene (reference sequence) supplies CDR1 GTSNPN and CDR2 SVGIG. The trim is 5 bases for V and 4 bases for J, with a gap of 13 bases between the germline ends. The CDR3 covers 13 residues, taking in both the cysteine and the phenylalanine. Only the CDR3 DNA is retained, 39 bases long and in frame from the first base. Comments on this clone: The target of this receptor is not known. Base qualities are not provided; no much larger clone lies one nucleotide away.

Library prep was done by the immunoSEQ multiplex PCR assay. TCRdb limited this immuneACCESS table to in-frame rearrangements with V and J called. A share of clones is missing; checked studies link under half to unresolved V genes, and the rest is unexplained. The sample table records about 130,000 clones; 75% to 95% of these occur just once. The ten largest clones take up 2% to 3% of the sample. The sequencing sample was made of blood. The source is a man between 18 and 29 years old in good health. The rearrangement joined TRBV30 to TRBJ2-3, with the D gene possibly TRBD1 or TRBD2, each one fitting 5 bases. The nucleotide sequence is TGTGCCTGGGGGGACGGTTCGTCAGATACGCAGTATTTT. Its coded protein is CAWGDGSSDTQYF.